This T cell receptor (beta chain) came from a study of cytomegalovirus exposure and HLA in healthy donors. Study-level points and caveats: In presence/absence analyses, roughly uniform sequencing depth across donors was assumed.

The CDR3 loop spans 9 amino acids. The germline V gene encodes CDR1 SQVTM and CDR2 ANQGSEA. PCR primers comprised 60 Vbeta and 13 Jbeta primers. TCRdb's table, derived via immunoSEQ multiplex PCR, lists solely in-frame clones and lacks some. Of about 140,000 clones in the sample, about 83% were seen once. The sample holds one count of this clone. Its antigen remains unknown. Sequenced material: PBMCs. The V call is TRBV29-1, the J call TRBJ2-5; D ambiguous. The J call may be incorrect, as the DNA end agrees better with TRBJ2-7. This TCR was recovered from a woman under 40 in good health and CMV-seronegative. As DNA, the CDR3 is TGCAGCGTAAAGCACGAGCAGTACTTC. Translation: CSVKHEQYF.